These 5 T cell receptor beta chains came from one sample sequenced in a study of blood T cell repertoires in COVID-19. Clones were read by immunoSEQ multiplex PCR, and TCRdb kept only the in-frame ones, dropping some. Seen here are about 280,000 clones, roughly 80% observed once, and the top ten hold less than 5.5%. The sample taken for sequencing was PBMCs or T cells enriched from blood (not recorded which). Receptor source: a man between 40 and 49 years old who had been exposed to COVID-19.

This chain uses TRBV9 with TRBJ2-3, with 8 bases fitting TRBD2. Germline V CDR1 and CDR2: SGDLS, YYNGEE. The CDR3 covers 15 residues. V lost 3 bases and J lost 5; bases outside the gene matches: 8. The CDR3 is CASSDSGMGGDTQYF. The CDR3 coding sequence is TGTGCCAGCAGCGATAGCGGGATGGGTGGAGATACGCAGTATTTT.

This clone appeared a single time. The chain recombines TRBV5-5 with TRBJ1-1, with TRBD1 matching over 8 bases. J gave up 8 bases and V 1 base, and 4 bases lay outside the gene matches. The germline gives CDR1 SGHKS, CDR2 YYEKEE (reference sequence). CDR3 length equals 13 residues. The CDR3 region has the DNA TGTGCCAGCAGCTTGTACTGGACAGGGGAAGCTTTCTTT. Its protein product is CASSLYWTGEAFF.

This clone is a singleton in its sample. CDR3 coding DNA: TGTGCCAGCAGTGCAAGACAGTATGGAAAAAACATTCAGTACTTC. It is translated as CASSARQYGKNIQYF. The gene calls are TRBV27 and TRBJ2-4, with a weak D call TRBD1 (5 bases). This CDR3 has 15 amino acids. CDR1 is MNHEY and CDR2 is SMNVEV in the germline V gene (reference sequence). The V and J ends lost 5 bases and 4 bases respectively, with 15 bases between them.

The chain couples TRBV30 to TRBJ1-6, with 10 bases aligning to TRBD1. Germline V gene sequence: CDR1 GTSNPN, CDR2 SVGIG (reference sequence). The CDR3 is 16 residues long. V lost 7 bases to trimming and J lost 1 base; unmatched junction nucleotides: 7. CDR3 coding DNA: TGTGCCTCGCTGGGACAGGGGAAATCCTATAATTCACCCCTCCACTTT. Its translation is CASLGQGKSYNSPLHF.

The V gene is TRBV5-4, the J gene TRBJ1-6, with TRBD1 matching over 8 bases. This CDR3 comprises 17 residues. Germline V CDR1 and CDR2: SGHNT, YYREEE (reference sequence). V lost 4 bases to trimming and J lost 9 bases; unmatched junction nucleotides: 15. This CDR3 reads CASSTSIGQGGVSPLHF. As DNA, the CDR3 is TGTGCCAGCAGCACCTCTATCGGACAGGGCGGCGTTTCACCCCTCCACTTT. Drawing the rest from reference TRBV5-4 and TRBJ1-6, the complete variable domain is ETGVTQSPTHLIKTRGQQVTLRCSSQSGHNTVSWYQQALGQGPQFIFQYYREEENGRGNFPPRFSGLQFPNYSSELNVNALELDDSALYLCASSTSIGQGGVSPLHFGNGTRLTVT.